This T cell receptor (beta chain) derives from a study of blood T cell repertoires in COVID-19. The wider study: Spain, Italy and the United States supplied samples that represented acute and convalescent COVID-19. From T cells, B-cell-depleted T cells, or PBMCs came the material, which was cDNA or gDNA.

CDR1 is MGHDK and CDR2 is SYGVNS in the germline V gene. The CDR3 is made up of 16 amino acids. Losses at the gene ends were 4 bases for V and 2 bases for J; bases not matched to a gene: 7. In the study's own analysis: The assay estimated nucleated cells by amplifying reference gene primers. Method: immunoSEQ multiplex PCR; TCRdb's copy keeps in-frame clones and lacks some. The V and J calls and the clone size are those of that table, but D and trimming were determined from the DNA. The top ten clones hold around 2.4% of a sample with 150,000 to 200,000 clones, more than 65% of them seen once. This chain connects TRBV25-1 to TRBJ2-5, with 10 nucleotides matching TRBD1. The receptor's source is a human donor with acute or convalescent COVID-19. The donor label of this sample is uncertain. The sequencing input was peripheral blood. The CDR3 spells CASSGSGTGVQETQYF. DNA for the CDR3: TGTGCCAGCAGTGGATCCGGGACAGGGGTACAAGAGACCCAGTACTTC.